This is a list of T cell receptor beta chains from one sample in a study of T cell changes during pregnancy in multiple sclerosis. The assay was immunoSEQ multiplex PCR, and TCRdb's table has in-frame clones only and misses some. The sample carries tens of thousands of clones, about 91% recorded once. The sample here was CD4+ T cells from peripheral blood mononuclear cells, taken in the second trimester of pregnancy. Every receptor here comes from a female donor in good health, enrolled as a control in a pregnancy study. CDR3s include the opening cysteine and the closing phenylalanine or tryptophan.

length	V	CDR3
18	TRBV11-3	CASSSTSGRAHTHNEQFF
14	TRBV2	CASRPGASNQPQHF
13	TRBV28	CASSWDRGHGYTF
14	TRBV29-1	CSVPDLTGAPEAFF
15	TRBV18	CASSPVRHPTDTQYF
15	TRBV2	CASSEARGGINEQFF
15	TRBV6-5	CASSYALGTSYEQYF
15	TRBV5-4	CASSLGQISGNTIYF
14	TRBV5-5	CASSPRARGETQYF
12	TRBV29-1	CSVSGGGNTIYF
14	TRBV5-1	CASMDQGGTGELFF
14	TRBV7-2	CASSLRGQGAPQHF
14	TRBV27	CASSLNQGGYEQYF
13	TRBV7-2	CASSLEQDYEQYF
15	TRBV5-6	CASSLRLAGAYGYTF